Shown below are 7 T cell receptor beta chains from a single sample sequenced in a study of early T cells in non-severe SARS-CoV-2 infection. A single record per CDR3 protein comes from TCRdb applying MiXCR to the 5' RACE reads. This table holds 28,000 or so distinct CDR3 sequences, 5.5% to 8% found once. The specimen sequenced was whole blood. The receptors come from an adult who was a healthcare worker with PCR-confirmed SARS-CoV-2 infection or an uninfected control (not recorded which).

This clonotype was observed a few times. V is TRBV3-1 and J is TRBJ2-1; D is undetermined. Per the germline V gene, CDR1 is LGHDT and CDR2 is YNNKEL (reference sequence). The V gene lost 1 base and the J gene lost 5 bases, with 9 bases spanning the gap. The CDR3 sequence is 14 residues long. DNA for the CDR3: TGTGCCAGCAGCCAAGCTGGGCTTCACAATGAGCAGTTCTTC. The encoded protein is CASSQAGLHNEQFF.

This clonotype has at least ten counts. The CDR3 DNA sequence: TGTGCCAGCAGCCAAGCGCGGACAGGGAGCACAGATACGCAGTATTTT. This gives the protein CASSQARTGSTDTQYF. The rearrangement uses TRBV4-2 and TRBJ2-3; 8 bases are a match to TRBD1. CDR1 LGHNA and CDR2 YNFKEQ come from the germline V gene. This CDR3 contains 16 residues. V was clipped by 1 base and J by 0 bases; unmatched bases: 3.

This clonotype was seen many times. The chain joins TRBV7-9 to TRBJ2-7; the D gene is possibly TRBD1 (6 bases). V was clipped by 1 base and J by 1 base, with 11 bases between them. From germline, CDR1 is SEHNR and CDR2 FQNEAQ (reference sequence). The CDR3 spans 15 residues. In nucleotides, the CDR3 is TGTGCCAGCAGCTTAGATTCCGGACAGTCCTACGAGCAGTACTTC. Encoded protein: CASSLDSGQSYEQYF.

This clonotype appeared many times. This chain uses TRBV19 with TRBJ2-5, with 7 bases matching TRBD1. The V gene's germline CDR1 is LNHDA and CDR2 SQIVND (reference sequence). Unmatched junction bases numbered 8, after V lost 8 bases and J lost 5 bases. This CDR3 comprises 13 residues. The CDR3 DNA sequence: TGTGCCAGTGGCGAGACAGGGCCGGAGACCCAGTACTTC. It yields the protein CASGETGPETQYF.

Ten or more counts support this clonotype. The genes are TRBV3-1 and TRBJ2-5; 11 bases line up with TRBD2. J gave up 13 bases and V 0 bases, and 13 bases lay outside the gene matches. The CDR3 loop spans 16 amino acids. In germline, CDR1 is LGHDT, CDR2 YNNKEL (reference sequence). This chain's CDR3 is CASSQDLGTSGGRRYF. The CDR3 DNA reads as TGTGCCAGCAGCCAAGATCTAGGAACTAGCGGGGGTCGTCGGTACTTC.

This clonotype was recorded many times. The chain has TRBV2 and TRBJ2-7, with D possibly TRBD1 on 7 matching bases. Germline V gives CDR1 SNHLY, CDR2 FYNNEI. Trimming removed 8 bases from V and 7 bases from J, with 18 bases in between. This CDR3 comprises 13 residues. The CDR3 is CASSRQGGREQYF. The CDR3 DNA follows: TGTGCCAGCTCCCGACAGGGAGGAAGGGAGCAGTACTTC.

This clonotype was seen at least ten times. The chain employs TRBV7-9 and TRBJ2-1, with 15 positions matching TRBD2. The CDR3 is made up of 17 amino acids. Germline CDR1 is SEHNR and CDR2 is FQNEAQ (reference sequence). Germline trimming cut 1 base from V and 7 bases from J; bases unmatched to any gene: 5. The CDR3 nucleotides are TGTGCCAGCAGCTTAGAGGGGACTAGCGGGAGGTGGAATGAGCAGTTCTTC. It codes for CASSLEGTSGRWNEQFF.